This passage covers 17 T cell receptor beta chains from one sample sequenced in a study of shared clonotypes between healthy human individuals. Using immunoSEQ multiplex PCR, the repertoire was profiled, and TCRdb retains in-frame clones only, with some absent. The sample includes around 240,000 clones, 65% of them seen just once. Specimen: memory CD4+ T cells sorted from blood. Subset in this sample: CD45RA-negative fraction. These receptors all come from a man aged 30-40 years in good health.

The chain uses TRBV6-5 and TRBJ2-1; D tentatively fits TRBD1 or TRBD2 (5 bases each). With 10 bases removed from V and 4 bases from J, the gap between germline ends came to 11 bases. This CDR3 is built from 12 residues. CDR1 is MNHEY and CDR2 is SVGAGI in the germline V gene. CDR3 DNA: TGTGCCACCCAGAGGGGTTACAATGAGCAGTTCTTC. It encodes CATQRGYNEQFF.

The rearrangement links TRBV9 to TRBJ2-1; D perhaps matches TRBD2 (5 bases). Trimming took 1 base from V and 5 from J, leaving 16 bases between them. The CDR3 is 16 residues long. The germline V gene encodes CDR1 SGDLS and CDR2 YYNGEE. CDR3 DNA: TGTGCCAGCAGCGTAAGTGCAGCGGCCGGGCACAATGAGCAGTTCTTC. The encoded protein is CASSVSAAAGHNEQFF.

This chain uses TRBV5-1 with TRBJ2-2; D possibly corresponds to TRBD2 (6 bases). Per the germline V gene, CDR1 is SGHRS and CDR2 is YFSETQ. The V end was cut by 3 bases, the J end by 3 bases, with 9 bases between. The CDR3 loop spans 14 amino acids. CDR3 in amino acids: CASSWGGDTGELFF. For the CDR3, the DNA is TGCGCCAGCAGCTGGGGAGGCGACACCGGGGAGCTGTTTTTT.

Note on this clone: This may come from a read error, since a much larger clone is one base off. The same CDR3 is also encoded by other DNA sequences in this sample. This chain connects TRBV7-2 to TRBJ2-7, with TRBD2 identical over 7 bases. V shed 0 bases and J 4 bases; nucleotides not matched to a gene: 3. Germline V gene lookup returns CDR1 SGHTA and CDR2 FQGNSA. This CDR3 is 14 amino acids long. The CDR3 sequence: CASSLAGGPYEQYF. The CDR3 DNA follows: TGTGCCAGCAGCTTAGCGGGAGGGCCGTACGAGCAGTACTTC.

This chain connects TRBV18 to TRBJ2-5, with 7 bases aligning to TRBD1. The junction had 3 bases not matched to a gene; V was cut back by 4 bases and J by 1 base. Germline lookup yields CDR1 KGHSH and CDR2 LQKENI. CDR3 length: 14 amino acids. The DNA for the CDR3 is TGTGCCAGCTCACTAGACAGGGCCCAAGAGACCCAGTACTTC. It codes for CASSLDRAQETQYF.

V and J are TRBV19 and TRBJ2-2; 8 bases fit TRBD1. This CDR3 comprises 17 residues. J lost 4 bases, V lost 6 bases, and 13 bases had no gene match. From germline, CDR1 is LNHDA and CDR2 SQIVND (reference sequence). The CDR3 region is CASRTTTRTGTTGELFF. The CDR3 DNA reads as TGTGCCAGTAGAACCACCACACGGACAGGGACCACCGGGGAGCTGTTTTTT.

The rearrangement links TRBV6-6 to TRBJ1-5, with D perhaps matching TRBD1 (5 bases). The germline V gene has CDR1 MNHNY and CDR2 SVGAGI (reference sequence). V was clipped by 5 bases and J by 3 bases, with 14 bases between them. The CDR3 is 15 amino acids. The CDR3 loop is CASSPPGTVNQPQHF. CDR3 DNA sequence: TGTGCCAGCAGTCCTCCGGGGACCGTCAATCAGCCCCAGCATTTT.

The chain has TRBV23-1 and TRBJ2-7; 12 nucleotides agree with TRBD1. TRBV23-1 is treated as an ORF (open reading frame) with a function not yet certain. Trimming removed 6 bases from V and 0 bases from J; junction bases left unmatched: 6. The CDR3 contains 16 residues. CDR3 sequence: CASRKPGQGASYEQYF. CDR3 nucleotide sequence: TGCGCCAGCAGGAAACCGGGACAGGGGGCCTCCTACGAGCAGTACTTC.

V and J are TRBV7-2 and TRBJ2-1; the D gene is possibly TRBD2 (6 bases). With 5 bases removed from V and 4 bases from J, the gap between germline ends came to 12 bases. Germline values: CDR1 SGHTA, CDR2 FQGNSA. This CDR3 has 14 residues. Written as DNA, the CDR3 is TGTGCCAGCAGCCGGGACTGGGAATACAATGAGCAGTTCTTC. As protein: CASSRDWEYNEQFF.

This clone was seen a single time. In nucleotides, the CDR3 is TGTGCCAGCAGCCCCGTCGGGGGGGGCGCGAATGGCTACACCTTC. Translated, it gives CASSPVGGGANGYTF. This chain links TRBV11-2 with TRBJ1-2, with D perhaps matching TRBD1 (6 bases). The CDR3 spans 15 residues. From germline, CDR1 is SGHAT and CDR2 FQNNGV. Trimming removed 5 bases at V and 6 bases at J, with 19 bases between.

As DNA, the CDR3 is TGTGCCAGCAGCTTAGTATCGGGGGGCGGTTGTCAGCCCCAGCATTTT. It is translated as CASSLVSGGGCQPQHF. This rearrangement joins TRBV11-2 to TRBJ1-5; D is possibly TRBD1 (6 bases). Germline V gene lookup returns CDR1 SGHAT and CDR2 FQNNGV. The CDR3 spans 16 residues. V dropped 1 base and J dropped 6 bases, with 16 bases sitting between them. The variable domain in full, with the rest retrieved from reference TRBV11-2 and TRBJ1-5, is EAGVAQSPRYKIIEKRQSVAFWCNPISGHATLYWYQQILGQGPKLLIQFQNNGVVDDSQLPKDRFSAERLKGVDSTLKIQPAKLEDSAVYLCASSLVSGGGCQPQHFGDGTRLSIL.

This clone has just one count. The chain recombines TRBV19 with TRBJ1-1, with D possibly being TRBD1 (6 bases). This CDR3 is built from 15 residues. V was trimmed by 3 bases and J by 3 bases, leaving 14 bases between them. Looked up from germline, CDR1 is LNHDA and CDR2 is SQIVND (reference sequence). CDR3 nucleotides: TGTGCCAGTAGTATTCCACAGGGTCGCGACACTGAAGCTTTCTTT. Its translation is CASSIPQGRDTEAFF. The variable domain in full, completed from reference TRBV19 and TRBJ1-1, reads DGGITQSPKYLFRKEGQNVTLSCEQNLNHDAMYWYRQDPGQGLRLIYYSQIVNDFQKGDIAEGYSVSREKKESFPLTVTSAQKNPTAFYLCASSIPQGRDTEAFFGQGTRLTVV.

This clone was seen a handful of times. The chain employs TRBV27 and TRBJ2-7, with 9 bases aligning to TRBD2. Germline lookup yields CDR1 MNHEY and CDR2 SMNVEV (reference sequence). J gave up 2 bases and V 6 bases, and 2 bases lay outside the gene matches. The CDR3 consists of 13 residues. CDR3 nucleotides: TGTGCCAGCAGATTAGCGGGGGCCTACGAGCAGTACTTC. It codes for CASRLAGAYEQYF.

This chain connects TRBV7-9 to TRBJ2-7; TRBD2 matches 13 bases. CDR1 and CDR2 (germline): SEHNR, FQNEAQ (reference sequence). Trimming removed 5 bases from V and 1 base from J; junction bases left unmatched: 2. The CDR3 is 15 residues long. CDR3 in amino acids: CASSRLAGGSYEQYF. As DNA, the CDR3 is TGTGCCAGCAGCCGACTAGCGGGAGGATCCTACGAGCAGTACTTC.

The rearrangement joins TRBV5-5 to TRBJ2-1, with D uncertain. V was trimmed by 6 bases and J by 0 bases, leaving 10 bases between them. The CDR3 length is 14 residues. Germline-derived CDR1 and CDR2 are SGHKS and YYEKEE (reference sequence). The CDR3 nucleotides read TGTGCCAGCACCCTTCGGGCCTCCTACAATGAGCAGTTCTTC. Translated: CASTLRASYNEQFF.

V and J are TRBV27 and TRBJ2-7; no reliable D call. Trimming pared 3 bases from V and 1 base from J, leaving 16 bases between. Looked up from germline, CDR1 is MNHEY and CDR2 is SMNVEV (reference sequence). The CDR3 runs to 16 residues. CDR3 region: CASSFYGVSGSYEQYF. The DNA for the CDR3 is TGTGCCAGCAGTTTTTATGGCGTTTCGGGTTCCTACGAGCAGTACTTC.

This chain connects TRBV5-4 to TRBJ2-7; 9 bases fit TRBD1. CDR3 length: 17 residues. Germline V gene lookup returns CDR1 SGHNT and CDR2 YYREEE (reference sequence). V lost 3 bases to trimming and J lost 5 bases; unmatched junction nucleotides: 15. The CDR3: CASSSSPPGTGYHEQYF. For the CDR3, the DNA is TGTGCCAGCAGCTCGAGCCCCCCCGGGACAGGGTACCACGAGCAGTACTTC. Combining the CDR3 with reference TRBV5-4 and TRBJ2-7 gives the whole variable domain ETGVTQSPTHLIKTRGQQVTLRCSSQSGHNTVSWYQQALGQGPQFIFQYYREEENGRGNFPPRFSGLQFPNYSSELNVNALELDDSALYLCASSSSPPGTGYHEQYFGPGTRLTVT.